The T cell receptor (beta chain) under discussion was sequenced for a study of shared clonotypes between healthy human individuals. Study-level background: Each donor had three CD4 naive, three CD4 memory, two CD8 naive and one CD8 memory plate. The study, taken as a whole, reports: Clonotypes shared by all four donors outscored non-shared clonotypes in generation probability.

Sequencing used immunoSEQ multiplex PCR; TCRdb keeps in-frame clones, though not all of them. The sample gives some 2.4 million clones, approximately 94% of which show up once; about 0.34% is in the top ten. Points on this clone: The target antigen is unknown.

The donor population consisted of healthy HIV-negative adults with no recent acute infections or vaccinations. Memory CD4+ cells were the fraction left after CD45RA+ naive selection. CDR1 and CDR2 (germline): SNHLY, FYNNEI. V was trimmed by 8 bases and J by 3 bases, leaving 13 bases between them. CDR3 size: 13 residues. The TCR comes from a man aged 18 to 29 in good health. Some clones in this sample may be carry-over from other donors' samples. The specimen sequenced was naive CD4+ T cells from PBMCs. Subset here: CD45RA+ positively selected. The V gene is TRBV2, the J gene TRBJ1-2, with D hard to call. The DNA of the CDR3 is TGTGCCAGCGTGTCAGGACGGGACTATGGCTACACCTTC. This encodes CASVSGRDYGYTF.